This T cell receptor (beta chain) was recovered during a study of CD8 T cells in Susac syndrome. Study-wide points: The number of individuals included in the study's TCR sequencing and HLA analysis was acknowledged as relatively small.

RNA totalling roughly 0.5 to 1 ug underwent reverse transcription with random hexamers. Amplification of TCR beta CDR3 by immunoSEQ multiplex PCR spanned 54 Vbeta and 13 Jbeta. Using its own MiXCR run on the immunoSEQ multiplex PCR reads, TCRdb lists one record per CDR3 protein. The sample records fewer than 250,000 distinct CDR3 sequences, 90% to 95% being singletons. TEMRA cells underwent FACS enrichment and CD8+ and CD4+ T cells underwent negative isolation. This clonotype was seen only a few times. What it recognizes is unknown. This CDR3 spans 12 amino acids. Germline CDR1 SGHVS, CDR2 FQNEAQ. The V end lost 0 bases, the J end lost 4 bases, and 1 base lay between the germline ends.

V and J are TRBV7-8 and TRBJ1-5; D gene unclear. Sequenced material: CD8+ T cells from PBMCs. The TCR sequence derives from a human donor with multiple sclerosis. CDR3 in amino acids: CASSLANQPQHF. Written as DNA, the CDR3 is TGTGCCAGCAGCTTAGCAAATCAGCCCCAGCATTTT.